This TCR beta chain was captured in a study of cytomegalovirus exposure and HLA in healthy donors. Findings of the study overall: Looking again later, the authors saw that most CMV-associated TCR beta chains seemed HLA-restricted. CMV serostatus was the only immune exposure information that was available. Association with HLA alleles at 0.05 false discovery rate was found for roughly 17,000 TCR beta sequences in a later analysis. Later work found that TCR association rates differed between HLA loci; DRB1 had the most and HLA-C the fewest.

The PCR employed 60 Vbeta primers together with 13 Jbeta primers. Libraries were prepared by immunoSEQ multiplex PCR; TCRdb keeps only in-frame clonotypes and omits some of them. This table holds 110,000 or so clones, less than 80% found once. CDR1 is SGHVS, CDR2 FNYEAQ, per germline. The CDR3 runs 15 residues. V shed 0 bases and J 12 bases; nucleotides not matched to a gene: 6. This clone appeared a single time. Antigen unknown. The sequence derives from a woman between 45 and 65 years old in good health and CMV-seropositive. The sequenced sample was PBMCs. The rearrangement links TRBV7-6 to TRBJ2-7; TRBD2 matches at 15 bases. CDR3 amino acids: CASSLAGTSGGRMYF. As DNA, the CDR3 is TGTGCCAGCAGCTTAGCCGGGACTAGCGGGGGGCGCATGTACTTC.